The clone carrying this T cell receptor beta chain was picked up many times. Its target is unknown. This sample was taken from a study of T cells in Graves' hyperthyroidism and ophthalmopathy. Study results and limitations: Most clonotypes expanded in the thyroid (above 0.001) were also present in blood.

Enrolled ophthalmopathy patients presented with a Clinical Activity Score of at least 3, a NOSPECS grade of at least 4, and disease duration under 3 months. Exclusion criteria comprised uncontrolled infection, other autoimmune disease, pregnancy or lactation. Researchers amplified the TCR beta CDR3 regions from RNA transcripts. The TCR CDR3 first-round RT-PCR relied on the HTBI primer set. TCRdb redid the calling of the multiplex PCR reads with MiXCR, one entry per CDR3 protein. Found here are about 290,000 distinct CDR3 sequences, around 20% of them singletons; the top ten hold just under 40%. This TCR came from a man aged 45-65 years with Graves' ophthalmopathy. Sequencing was performed on blood.

The CDR3 DNA follows: TGTGCCAGCAGTAGCAGGGGGTCGAACACTGAAGCTTTCTTT. It is translated as CASSSRGSNTEAFF. V is TRBV28 and J is TRBJ1-1; TRBD1 matches 7 bases. CDR3 length: 14 residues. Unmatched junction bases numbered 4, after V lost 5 bases and J lost 1 base. The germline CDR1 and CDR2 sequences are MDHEN and SYDVKM.